Below, 28 T cell receptor beta chains from the same sample are listed, as sequenced in a study of cytomegalovirus exposure and HLA in healthy donors. The PCR ran on 60 Vbeta and 13 Jbeta primers. TCRdb's table, derived via immunoSEQ multiplex PCR, lists solely in-frame clones and lacks some. Of 90,000 to 150,000 clones in the sample, around 81% are singletons; the top ten hold 2% to 2.5%. The sample consisted of PBMCs. The receptors stem from a woman aged 40 to 50 in good health and CMV-seronegative.

Concerning this clone: Additional DNA sequences in this sample encode the identical CDR3. The chain links TRBV7-9 to TRBJ1-1; D unresolved. Trimming left V 3 bases short and J 1 base short, with 6 bases between. This CDR3 has 13 amino acids. Germline CDR1 is SEHNR and CDR2 is FQNEAQ (reference sequence). The CDR3 sequence is CASSFRENTEAFF. For the CDR3, the DNA is TGTGCCAGCAGCTTCCGGGAGAACACTGAAGCTTTCTTT.

The genes are TRBV13 and TRBJ2-7, with a possible D match to TRBD1 (5 bases). The ends were cut back, 0 bases at V and 1 base at J, with 13 bases in the middle. The CDR3 spans 16 residues. The V gene's germline CDR1 is PRHDT and CDR2 FYEKMQ (reference sequence). In DNA form, the CDR3 reads TGTGCCAGCAGCTTAGGCCAGGGAATGAGTTCCTACGAGCAGTACTTC. Residues: CASSLGQGMSSYEQYF.

The V gene is TRBV5-1, the J gene TRBJ2-5; 7 nucleotides line up with TRBD1. TRBJ2-7 explains the end of the DNA better; the J call may be wrong. The germline V gene encodes CDR1 SGHRS and CDR2 YFSETQ. CDR3 length: 17 amino acids. The DNA for the CDR3 is TGCGCCAGCAGCTTATATGGACAGGTGGGGGCTGCCTACGAGCAGTACTTC. Translating it yields CASSLYGQVGAAYEQYF.

This chain's CDR3 is CASSTTGGEQYF. The CDR3 DNA is TGTGCCAGCAGCACGACAGGGGGCGAGCAGTACTTC. V and J are TRBV6-5 and TRBJ2-7; 9 bases map to TRBD1. From germline, CDR1 is MNHEY and CDR2 SVGAGI. The CDR3 is 12 amino acids. Losses at the gene ends were 6 bases for V and 6 bases for J; bases not matched to a gene: 3.

This sequence joins TRBV4-1 and TRBJ1-2; tentative D call: TRBD1 (6 bases). Germline-derived CDR1 and CDR2 are MGHRA and YSYEKL. Trimming took 2 bases from V and 6 from J, leaving 19 bases between them. The CDR3 is 16 amino acids. The CDR3 coding sequence is TGCGCCAGCAGCCAAATTGGGCGAAAGGGGGATCATGGCTACACCTTC. It translates to CASSQIGRKGDHGYTF.

The chain joins TRBV28 to TRBJ1-2; 10 positions agree with TRBD1. The CDR3 consists of 15 residues. In germline, CDR1 is MDHEN, CDR2 SYDVKM. V gave up 4 bases and J gave up 4 bases; unmatched junction bases: 6. CDR3 in amino acids: CASSSRTGGPYGYTF. The CDR3 region has the DNA TGTGCCAGCAGTTCCCGGACAGGGGGTCCCTATGGCTACACCTTC.

The chain uses TRBV6-6 and TRBJ2-6; D is unresolved. The CDR3 extends over 14 amino acids. Germline V lookup: CDR1 MNHNY, CDR2 SVGAGI (reference sequence). V shed 4 bases and J shed 2 bases, with 6 bases lying between them. In DNA form, the CDR3 reads TGTGCCAGCAGTTCGCTAACTGGGGCCAACGTCCTGACTTTC. Its protein is CASSSLTGANVLTF.

This clone was seen only once. The chain couples TRBV10-3 to TRBJ2-1; maybe TRBD2 (5 bases). V shed 2 bases and J shed 5 bases, with 13 bases lying between them. From germline, CDR1 is ENHRY and CDR2 SYGVKD. This CDR3 contains 15 residues. In DNA, the CDR3 is TGTGCCATCAGTGAGATATCGACTAAAGACAATGAGCAGTTCTTC. Protein: CAISEISTKDNEQFF.

The chain links TRBV10-3 to TRBJ1-1, with D possibly TRBD1 on 6 matching bases. The length of the CDR3 is 13 residues. Germline CDR1 and CDR2: ENHRY and SYGVKD. The ends were cut back, 6 bases at V and 1 base at J, with 9 bases in the middle. The DNA for the CDR3 is TGTGCCATCAGGCCGGGACAGAACACTGAAGCTTTCTTT. Amino acids: CAIRPGQNTEAFF.

Here the CDR3 DNA reads TGTGCCAGCAGCGCGACAGGGGTCACCGGGGAGCTGTTTTTT. Encoded protein: CASSATGVTGELFF. The chain combines TRBV9 with TRBJ2-2, with 8 bases that match TRBD1. Germline trimming cut 3 bases from V and 4 bases from J; bases unmatched to any gene: 2. The CDR3 length is 14 residues. Looked up from germline, CDR1 is SGDLS and CDR2 is YYNGEE.

The chain is built from TRBV29-1 and TRBJ1-2; D call uncertain. Germline assignment: CDR1 SQVTM and CDR2 ANQGSEA. V was shortened by 4 bases and J by 7 bases, with 19 bases between the two germline ends. The CDR3 runs 14 residues. The CDR3 DNA reads as TGCAGCGTTGGCCAACTTACCAAAACGCGTGGCTACACCTTC. Protein sequence: CSVGQLTKTRGYTF.

The chain has TRBV11-2 and TRBJ1-1; D ambiguous. There are 15 residues in the CDR3. V lost 6 bases, J lost 4 bases, and 18 bases lay in between. Germline V gene sequence: CDR1 SGHAT, CDR2 FQNNGV. CDR3 nucleotide sequence: TGTGCCAGCAGTTCCCCGAGTCTAGGGAGCACTGAAGCTTTCTTT. This translates into CASSSPSLGSTEAFF.

The table lists this clone with a few counts. The sample contains more than one DNA sequence encoding this CDR3. V usage is TRBV5-1 and J usage is TRBJ1-1, with a tentative D call TRBD1 (5 bases). Trimming pared 1 base from V and 4 bases from J, leaving 8 bases between. CDR3 length equals 13 residues. CDR1 is SGHRS and CDR2 is YFSETQ in the germline V gene. CDR3 residues: CASSLTGGTEAFF. CDR3 nucleotides: TGCGCCAGCAGCTTGACGGGGGGCACTGAAGCTTTCTTT.

This clone was recorded a few times. V and J are TRBV2 and TRBJ2-3, with D possibly being TRBD2 (5 bases). The CDR3 is 16 residues long. The V end lost 11 bases, the J end lost 1 base, and 22 bases lay between the germline ends. Germline CDR1 and CDR2: SNHLY and FYNNEI. The CDR3 DNA sequence: TGTGCCCTAACCCCCCCCGGAGAGGGTGGCACAGATACGCAGTATTTT. Encoded protein: CALTPPGEGGTDTQYF.

This chain's CDR3 is CASSLGTGKYEQYF. CDR3 nucleotide sequence: TGTGCCAGCAGCTTAGGGACAGGGAAGTACGAGCAGTACTTC. The gene calls are TRBV7-2 and TRBJ2-7; 8 positions match TRBD1. The CDR3 runs 14 residues. V shed 1 base and J 4 bases; nucleotides not matched to a gene: 3. Germline CDR1 SGHTA, CDR2 FQGNSA.

V gene TRBV5-1 combines with J gene TRBJ2-1, with 8 bases lining up with TRBD2. The V gene's germline CDR1 is SGHRS and CDR2 YFSETQ. V shed 4 bases, J shed 8 bases, and the junction held 8 bases outside the gene matches. The CDR3 covers 14 residues. DNA of the CDR3: TGCGCCAGCAGCCCCGGGGGGGCCGCCTATGAGCAGTTCTTC. Translation gives CASSPGGAAYEQFF.

The chain joins TRBV6-5 to TRBJ2-5; 7 bases are shared with TRBD2. The V and J ends lost 5 bases and 2 bases, in that order; junction bases with no gene match: 5. CDR1 and CDR2 from the germline V gene are MNHEY and SVGAGI. The CDR3 totals 14 residues. CDR3 coding DNA: TGTGCCAGCAGTGGAGGGAGGGGACAAGAGACCCAGTACTTC. It codes for CASSGGRGQETQYF.

The V and J genes are TRBV5-1 and TRBJ1-4, with a possible D match to TRBD1 (5 bases). The V gene lost 3 bases and the J gene lost 2 bases, with 20 bases spanning the gap. Germline V gene sequence: CDR1 SGHRS, CDR2 YFSETQ. CDR3 length: 18 residues. The CDR3 DNA follows: TGCGCCAGCAGCTCCACTAAAACCCAGGGTCGCACTAATGAAAAACTGTTTTTT. Amino acid sequence: CASSSTKTQGRTNEKLFF.

The J gene is TRBJ1-1, the V gene TRBV6-4; 11 bases fit TRBD1. Trimming at V came to 6 bases and at J to 6 bases, leaving 6 bases not matched to a gene. The CDR3 length is 14 residues. Germline assignment: CDR1 MRHNA and CDR2 SNTAGT. CDR3 nucleotide sequence: TGTGCCAGCAGAGGACAGGGGGCGGTCGCTGAAGCTTTCTTT. Its protein product is CASRGQGAVAEAFF.

The chain links TRBV5-1 to TRBJ2-1, with a possible D match to TRBD2 (5 bases). V was pared by 0 bases and J by 8 bases, with 15 bases between. The CDR3 is made up of 15 amino acids. Germline CDR1 is SGHRS and CDR2 is YFSETQ. The CDR3 here is CASSLDRGLIYEQFF. The CDR3 DNA sequence: TGCGCCAGCAGCTTGGATCGGGGTCTAATCTATGAGCAGTTCTTC.

The chain combines TRBV4-2 with TRBJ2-5; a possible D gene is TRBD2 (6 bases). Germline V lookup: CDR1 LGHNA, CDR2 YNFKEQ. V lost 4 bases, J lost 11 bases, and 20 bases lay in between. CDR3 length equals 14 residues. The CDR3 sequence is CASSPEVGGVEQYF. The CDR3 DNA is TGTGCCAGCAGCCCCGAGGTGGGGGGAGTTGAGCAGTACTTC.

The rearrangement uses TRBV5-1 and TRBJ2-5, with TRBD1 matching 7 bases. Germline trimming cut 4 bases from V and 7 bases from J; bases unmatched to any gene: 7. The CDR3 consists of 13 residues. CDR1 is SGHRS and CDR2 is YFSETQ in the germline V gene. DNA of the CDR3: TGCGCCAGCAGCAGGGACAGAATTGGGACCCAGTACTTC. Its protein product is CASSRDRIGTQYF.

The chain has TRBV2 and TRBJ1-1; D ambiguous. The length of the CDR3 is 13 residues. Germline CDR1 SNHLY, CDR2 FYNNEI. V shed 5 bases and J shed 6 bases, with 13 bases lying between them. The DNA of the CDR3 is TGTGCCAGCAGTCCAGACGGGGTGCCTGAAGCTTTCTTT. Encoded protein: CASSPDGVPEAFF.

V is TRBV2 and J is TRBJ2-3; 7 bases line up with TRBD2. The CDR3 is 14 amino acids. The germline V gene has CDR1 SNHLY and CDR2 FYNNEI. J gave up 2 bases and V 4 bases, and 3 bases lay outside the gene matches. This chain's CDR3 is CASSVTSSTDTQYF. DNA for the CDR3: TGTGCCAGCAGTGTGACTAGCTCCACAGATACGCAGTATTTT.

The chain combines TRBV10-2 with TRBJ1-1; the match to TRBD1 covers 10 bases. The CDR3 sequence is 15 residues long. V lost 0 bases, J lost 4 bases, and 2 bases stayed unmatched. Germline V gene sequence: CDR1 WSHSY, CDR2 SAAADI. CDR3 nucleotides: TGCGCCAGCAGTGAGTCGGGACAGGGGATCACTGAAGCTTTCTTT. Encoded protein: CASSESGQGITEAFF.

In its sample, this clone was seen once. The rearrangement joins TRBV15 to TRBJ1-1; D unresolved. The V gene lost 0 bases and the J gene lost 5 bases, with 7 bases spanning the gap. Germline CDR1 is LNHNV and CDR2 is YYDKDF (reference sequence). The CDR3 length is 13 residues. The CDR3 protein is CATSRDQATEAFF. The CDR3, as DNA: TGTGCCACCAGCAGAGATCAGGCGACTGAAGCTTTCTTT.

The V and J genes are TRBV7-8 and TRBJ1-1; the D is unclear. The CDR3 has 13 amino acids. Germline CDR1 is SGHVS and CDR2 is FQNEAQ. Trimming stripped 0 bases from V and 12 bases from J, with 14 bases between. CDR3 DNA sequence: TGTGCCAGCAGCTTAGCGCGGGGAAGCAGGTCTTTCTTT. This translates into CASSLARGSRSFF.

The V call is TRBV27, the J call TRBJ2-7; 7 bases line up with TRBD1. Germline trimming cut 4 bases from V and 6 bases from J; bases unmatched to any gene: 3. The CDR3 sequence is 12 residues long. Germline CDR1 and CDR2: MNHEY and SMNVEV (reference sequence). This CDR3 is CASSSTGSEQYF. CDR3 in DNA: TGTGCCAGCAGTTCGACAGGGAGCGAGCAGTACTTC.